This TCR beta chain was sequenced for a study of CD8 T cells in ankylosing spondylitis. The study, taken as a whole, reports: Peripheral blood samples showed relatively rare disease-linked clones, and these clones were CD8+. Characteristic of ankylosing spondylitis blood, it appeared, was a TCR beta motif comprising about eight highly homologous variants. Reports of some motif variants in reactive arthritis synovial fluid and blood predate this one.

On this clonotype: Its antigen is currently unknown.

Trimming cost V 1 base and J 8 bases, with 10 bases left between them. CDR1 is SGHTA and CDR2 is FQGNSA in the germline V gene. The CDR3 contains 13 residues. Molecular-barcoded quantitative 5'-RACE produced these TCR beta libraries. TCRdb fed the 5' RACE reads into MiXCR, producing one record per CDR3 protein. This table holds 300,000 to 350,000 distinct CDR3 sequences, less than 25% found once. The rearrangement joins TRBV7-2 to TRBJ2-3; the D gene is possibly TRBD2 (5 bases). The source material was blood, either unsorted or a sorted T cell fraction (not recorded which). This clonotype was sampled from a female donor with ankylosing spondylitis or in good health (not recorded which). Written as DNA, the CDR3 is TGTGCCAGCAGCTTAGAGAGGGCAGGTACGCAGTATTTT. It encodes CASSLERAGTQYF.